This TCR beta chain stems from a study of CD4 T cells in relation to SARS-CoV-2 and coronaviruses. Concerning this clone: Its antigen is as yet unknown.

Some clones are missing from TCRdb's copy, which holds only in-frame ones; the method was immunoSEQ multiplex PCR. The sample lists roughly 68,000 clones, approximately 95% occurring once. CD4+ T cells from unexposed donors were obtained before the COVID-19 pandemic (2011-2018). Cryopreserved PBMCs were CD4-enriched, then split into naive and memory cells. Broader study findings: No crossreactivity against non-spike viral proteins was tested here.

CDR3 size: 13 residues. V gave up 2 bases and J gave up 4 bases, with 8 bases separating them. From germline, CDR1 is MNHEY and CDR2 SVGEGT. Material for sequencing was naive CD4+ T cells from PBMCs. Specified subset: naive CD4+ T cells isolated by negative enrichment. The source of this sequence is a human donor in good health. The V call is TRBV6-2 or TRBV6-3, the J call TRBJ1-2; no definite D call. In nucleotides, the CDR3 is TGTGCCAGCAGTTACGGGGTACTCTATGGCTACACCTTC. Its translation: CASSYGVLYGYTF.